The 10 T cell receptor beta chains in this list originate from one sample, sequenced in a study of beta chain features in type 1 diabetes. TCRB transcripts that were expressed got sequenced, as all of the isolated RNA had been reverse transcribed. Assay used: immunoSEQ multiplex PCR; TCRdb lists only in-frame clones, some missing. The sample has approximately 400,000 clones, around 16% seen once. The sequenced sample consisted of naive CD4+ T cells from blood. These receptors were taken from a woman aged 18-35 years in good health.

The chain combines TRBV2 with TRBJ2-7, with D unresolved. Between the trimmed V and J ends, which lost 2 bases and 7 bases, there was a span of 6 bases. The germline V gene has CDR1 SNHLY and CDR2 FYNNEI. The CDR3 loop spans 11 amino acids. This CDR3 reads CASSEYREQYF. In nucleotides, the CDR3 is TGTGCCAGCAGTGAATATCGGGAGCAGTACTTC.

The V gene is TRBV9, the J gene TRBJ2-7; TRBD2 matches 14 bases. The germline CDR1 and CDR2 sequences are SGDLS and YYNGEE. The CDR3 is 19 amino acids. Trimming took 3 bases from V and 3 from J; bases not matched to a gene: 14. CDR3 DNA: TGTGCCAGCAGCGAGCTACCGGGACTAGCGGGAGTAAGTAGCTACGAGCAGTACTTC. Protein: CASSELPGLAGVSSYEQYF. The complete variable domain, with remaining parts taken from reference TRBV9 and TRBJ2-7, reads DSGVTQTPKHLITATGQRVTLRCSPRSGDLSVYWYQQSLDQGLQFLIQYYNGEERAKGNILERFSAQQFPDLHSELNLSSLELGDSALYFCASSELPGLAGVSSYEQYFGPGTRLTVT.

The chain is built from TRBV11-2 and TRBJ2-4, with TRBD1 identical over 10 bases. V lost 4 bases, J lost 8 bases, and 5 bases stayed unmatched. This CDR3 has 14 residues. Germline CDR1 is SGHAT and CDR2 is FQNNGV. The CDR3 DNA follows: TGTGCCAGCAGCTCAGGACAGGGGGAGGACATTCAGTACTTC. It yields the protein CASSSGQGEDIQYF.

Only a few counts were recorded for this clone. The chain uses TRBV5-4 and TRBJ2-3; D uncertain. The germline V and J ends were trimmed by 0 bases and 0 bases, with 17 bases remaining between them. Germline V gives CDR1 SGHNT, CDR2 YYREEE (reference sequence). The CDR3 covers 18 residues. CDR3 DNA sequence: TGTGCCAGCAGCTTGGACATCGGCAGGTTCCCTAGCACAGATACGCAGTATTTT. As protein: CASSLDIGRFPSTDTQYF.

The V call is TRBV6-5, the J call TRBJ2-1; 7 bases align to TRBD2. Losses at the gene ends were 0 bases for V and 6 bases for J; bases not matched to a gene: 5. The CDR3 runs to 15 residues. Per the germline V gene, CDR1 is MNHEY and CDR2 is SVGAGI. CDR3 sequence (DNA): TGTGCCAGCAGTTACTCCGGCGGGAGAGCCAATGAGCAGTTCTTC. Translating gives CASSYSGGRANEQFF.

This clone showed up just a few times. The chain links TRBV30 to TRBJ2-1; D ambiguous. The V and J ends lost 2 bases and 7 bases respectively, with 15 bases between them. Per germline, CDR1 GTSNPN and CDR2 SVGIG (reference sequence). This CDR3 has 14 residues. Written as DNA, the CDR3 is TGTGCCTGGAGTTCTTTCTTATCTAGGAATGAGCAGTTCTTC. Protein: CAWSSFLSRNEQFF.

The rearrangement uses TRBV11-3 and TRBJ2-7, with a tentative D call TRBD2 (5 bases). The CDR3 has 12 amino acids. The germline V and J ends were trimmed by 4 bases and 7 bases, with 11 bases remaining between them. CDR1 and CDR2 (germline): SGHNT, YENEEA. CDR3 residues: CASSSWGEEQYF. CDR3 in DNA: TGTGCCAGCAGCTCCTGGGGAGAAGAGCAGTACTTC.

This chain joins TRBV28 and TRBJ2-3; weak D call: TRBD2 (7 bases). Germline CDR1 MDHEN, CDR2 SYDVKM. The V end lost 5 bases, the J end lost 2 bases, and 11 bases lay between the germline ends. This CDR3 contains 14 residues. The CDR3 DNA reads TGTGCCAGCAGTCCCGGGGGGCACACAGATACGCAGTATTTT. Amino acids: CASSPGGHTDTQYF.

This clone occurred a few times. J is TRBJ2-7 and V is TRBV28, with 7 bases matching TRBD1. CDR1 is MDHEN, CDR2 SYDVKM, per germline. J was trimmed by 0 bases and V by 4 bases; bases with no gene match: 9. There are 16 residues in the CDR3. The CDR3 DNA is TGTGCCAGCAGTTCCGGGACAGCGAGTAGCTCCTACGAGCAGTACTTC. This codes for CASSSGTASSSYEQYF.

This chain links TRBV7-2 with TRBJ2-7; D is unclear. The CDR3 sequence is 13 residues long. The germline V gene encodes CDR1 SGHTA and CDR2 FQGNSA. With 1 base removed from V and 1 base from J, the gap between germline ends came to 5 bases. The CDR3 coding sequence is TGTGCCAGCAGCTTAGTACAGTCCTACGAGCAGTACTTC. This encodes CASSLVQSYEQYF.